One sample yielded the 21 T cell receptor beta chains listed below, sequenced in a study of T-cell memory formation after mild COVID-19. TCRdb itself ran the 5' RACE reads through MiXCR, one entry per CDR3 protein. The sample includes tens of thousands of distinct CDR3 sequences, approximately 16% of them seen just once. The sequenced material came from PBMCs or a T cell subset sorted from them (not recorded which). These TCRs come from an adult woman who had mild COVID-19 (a few samples of this study predate the infection). Cell type and time point are not known.

This chain uses TRBV7-8 with TRBJ2-7; TRBD1 is a possible D gene (5 bases). The germline gives CDR1 SGHVS, CDR2 FQNEAQ. CDR3 length equals 15 residues. Trimming removed 2 bases at V and 7 bases at J, with 18 bases between. The CDR3 DNA sequence: TGTGCCAGCAGCTTATTTGAGACGCAGGGTGGAGAGCAGTACTTC. Protein product: CASSLFETQGGEQYF.

J is TRBJ2-1 and V is TRBV29-1; 8 positions agree with TRBD2. The germline CDR1 and CDR2 sequences are SQVTM and ANQGSEA. V gave up 6 bases and J gave up 6 bases; unmatched junction bases: 4. The CDR3 sequence is 12 residues long. CDR3 DNA: TGCAGCGTACTAGCGGCCAGCAATGAGCAGTTCTTC. It codes for CSVLAASNEQFF.

This clonotype has more than one count but fewer than ten. The rearrangement links TRBV9 to TRBJ1-4; D might be TRBD1 (5 bases). This CDR3 region has 15 residues. CDR1 is SGDLS, CDR2 YYNGEE, per germline. Trimming shortened V by 1 base and J by 7 bases, and 14 bases separated the two germline ends. This CDR3 is CASSVQGRAGEKLFF. The CDR3 DNA reads as TGTGCCAGCAGCGTACAGGGAAGGGCGGGTGAAAAACTGTTTTTT.

This clonotype showed up just a few times. The J gene is TRBJ2-3, the V gene TRBV9, with unresolved D. The V end lost 3 bases, the J end lost 2 bases, and 4 bases lay between the germline ends. The CDR3 consists of 12 residues. Germline loops: CDR1 SGDLS, CDR2 YYNGEE. Here the CDR3 reads CASSGYTDTQYF. In DNA form, the CDR3 reads TGTGCCAGCAGCGGGTACACAGATACGCAGTATTTT.

This clonotype has a handful of counts. The J gene is TRBJ1-5, the V gene TRBV7-6; D perhaps matches TRBD1 (5 bases). Trimming pared 2 bases from V and 2 bases from J, leaving 10 bases between. The CDR3 is made up of 15 amino acids. CDR1 is SGHVS and CDR2 is FNYEAQ in the germline V gene. The CDR3, as DNA: TGTGCCAGCAGCTTAAGCCGGGACGGCAATCAGCCCCAGCATTTT. Translated, it gives CASSLSRDGNQPQHF.

V and J are TRBV20-1 and TRBJ1-2; 10 positions agree with TRBD1. Germline V lookup: CDR1 DFQATT, CDR2 SNEGSKA (reference sequence). J gave up 4 bases and V 0 bases, and 5 bases lay outside the gene matches. The CDR3 covers 15 residues. The CDR3 loop is CSAREVGQGSYGYTF. The CDR3 nucleotides are TGCAGTGCTAGAGAGGTGGGACAGGGGAGCTATGGCTACACCTTC.

This clonotype was recorded a few times. CDR3 DNA: TGTGCCAGCAGCCCAGGGACTAGCGCCATACGGGGACAAGAGACCCAGTACTTC. It is translated as CASSPGTSAIRGQETQYF. The chain employs TRBV7-6 and TRBJ2-5, with 10 bases fitting TRBD2. Germline trimming cut 5 bases from V and 2 bases from J; bases unmatched to any gene: 14. This CDR3 region has 18 residues. Germline values: CDR1 SGHVS, CDR2 FNYEAQ.

In this sample, this clonotype turned up a few times. The chain is built from TRBV5-1 and TRBJ2-3, with 11 bases identical to TRBD1. The CDR3 is 16 amino acids. Trimming removed 0 bases from V and 5 bases from J; junction bases left unmatched: 5. The germline V gene encodes CDR1 SGHRS and CDR2 YFSETQ. CDR3 DNA sequence: TGCGCCAGCAGCTTGGCCGGACAGGGGGCTGGAGATACGCAGTATTTT. It encodes CASSLAGQGAGDTQYF. Full variable domain (remainder filled in from reference TRBV5-1 and TRBJ2-3): KAGVTQTPRYLIKTRGQQVTLSCSPISGHRSVSWYQQTPGQGLQFLFEYFSETQRNKGNFPGRFSGRQFSNSRSEMNVSTLELGDSALYLCASSLAGQGAGDTQYFGPGTRLTVL.

Notes on this clonotype: Being one base from a much bigger clone, this may be a read error. V and J are TRBV21-1 and TRBJ1-1; TRBD1, the table's D call, lacks a check against the DNA. TRBV21-1 is a pseudogene locus. This CDR3 comprises 11 residues. As DNA, the CDR3 is TGTGCCAGCAGCCGGGGGGCTGAAGCTTTCTTT. Translating it yields CASSRGAEAFF.

This chain joins TRBV7-9 and TRBJ2-7, with 7 nucleotides matching TRBD2. Trimming took 4 bases from V and 7 from J; bases not matched to a gene: 7. The CDR3 sequence is 13 residues long. Germline V gene lookup returns CDR1 SEHNR and CDR2 FQNEAQ (reference sequence). The CDR3 region has the DNA TGTGCCAGCAGCTCCGTGCTAGCGGAAGAGCAGTACTTC. This sequence encodes CASSSVLAEEQYF.

This chain joins TRBV7-2 and TRBJ2-7, with TRBD1 matching over 7 bases. With V trimmed by 5 bases and J by 2 bases, 9 bases remained unmatched. This CDR3 is 15 amino acids long. Per the germline V gene, CDR1 is SGHTA and CDR2 is FQGNSA. The CDR3 bases are TGTGCCAGCAGCCCCGAGACAGGGATCACCTACGAGCAGTACTTC. It translates to CASSPETGITYEQYF.

This clonotype was picked up a small number of times. The V and J genes are TRBV27 and TRBJ2-7; 10 nucleotides match TRBD2. J lost 4 bases, V lost 7 bases, and 10 bases had no gene match. The germline gives CDR1 MNHEY, CDR2 SMNVEV (reference sequence). This CDR3 spans 15 amino acids. CDR3 sequence reads: CASKEAGGPLYEQYF. CDR3 nucleotide sequence: TGTGCCAGCAAAGAAGCGGGAGGGCCGTTGTACGAGCAGTACTTC.

V is TRBV30 and J is TRBJ2-1; 8 nucleotides agree with TRBD2. The V gene end was trimmed by 0 bases and the J gene end by 7 bases; junction bases not matched to a gene: 11. This CDR3 is 16 amino acids long. Germline lookup yields CDR1 GTSNPN and CDR2 SVGIG (reference sequence). CDR3 in amino acids: CAWSVRIGLALNEQFF. The CDR3 DNA reads as TGTGCCTGGAGTGTACGGATCGGACTAGCCCTAAATGAGCAGTTCTTC.

This chain's CDR3 is CSARDSASGGSSYNEQFF. The DNA for the CDR3 is TGCAGTGCTAGAGATAGCGCCTCGGGCGGGAGCTCCTACAATGAGCAGTTCTTC. The rearrangement joins TRBV20-1 to TRBJ2-1; 7 nucleotides align to TRBD2. Germline assignment: CDR1 DFQATT and CDR2 SNEGSKA (reference sequence). The CDR3 runs to 18 residues. The V segment lost 0 bases and the J segment 0 bases; nucleotides outside the gene matches: 11.

This clonotype was found a few times. The chain links TRBV5-6 to TRBJ1-2; 7 bases are a match to TRBD1. This CDR3 spans 16 amino acids. V trimming: 0 bases; J trimming: 0 bases; junction bases outside the gene matches: 5. Looked up from germline, CDR1 is SGHDT and CDR2 is YYEEEE. CDR3 sequence (DNA): TGTGCCAGCAGCTTGGCAGCAGGGGGGACTAACTATGGCTACACCTTC. Protein: CASSLAAGGTNYGYTF.

This clonotype occurred many times. J is TRBJ2-3 and V is TRBV5-1, with 10 nucleotides matching TRBD1. Germline V CDR1 and CDR2: SGHRS, YFSETQ. This CDR3 region has 15 residues. The ends lost 4 bases at V and 5 bases at J; junction bases unmatched: 7. CDR3 amino acids: CASSLGTGAGDTQYF. The CDR3 DNA is TGCGCCAGCAGCCTAGGGACAGGGGCCGGAGATACGCAGTATTTT. The complete variable domain, with remaining parts taken from reference TRBV5-1 and TRBJ2-3, reads KAGVTQTPRYLIKTRGQQVTLSCSPISGHRSVSWYQQTPGQGLQFLFEYFSETQRNKGNFPGRFSGRQFSNSRSEMNVSTLELGDSALYLCASSLGTGAGDTQYFGPGTRLTVL.

This clonotype was seen many times. The CDR3: CASSPHEKLFF. CDR3 in DNA: TGTGCCAGCAGCCCCCATGAAAAACTGTTTTTT. The V and J genes are TRBV7-3 and TRBJ1-4; the D is unclear. This CDR3 has 11 amino acids. V lost 5 bases and J lost 6, with 4 bases in between. The germline V gene has CDR1 SGHTA and CDR2 FQGTGA.

The chain combines TRBV2 with TRBJ2-2, with a tentative D call TRBD1 (6 bases). Trimming left V 3 bases short and J 4 bases short, with 9 bases between. This CDR3 contains 14 residues. The germline V gene encodes CDR1 SNHLY and CDR2 FYNNEI. CDR3 bases: TGTGCCAGCAGTGATGCCAGGGGCACCGGGGAGCTGTTTTTT. This sequence encodes CASSDARGTGELFF.

A remark on this clonotype: This may arise from a read error, as a much more abundant clone is one base away. This chain joins TRBV5-5 and TRBJ2-2, with D hard to call. V was pared by 4 bases and J by 1 base, with 5 bases between. Germline CDR1 reads SGHKS; CDR2 reads YYEKEE (reference sequence). The CDR3 runs to 13 residues. CDR3 bases: TGTGCCAGCAGCGCCCAGAACACCGGGGAGCTGTTTTTT. This codes for CASSAQNTGELFF.

The CDR3 sequence is CSVEEGYNEQFF. In DNA, the CDR3 is TGCAGCGTTGAAGAGGGGTACAATGAGCAGTTCTTC. The rearrangement joins TRBV29-1 to TRBJ2-1; D gene uncertain. The ends were cut back, 0 bases at V and 4 bases at J, with 4 bases in the middle. CDR1 is SQVTM and CDR2 is ANQGSEA in the germline V gene. This CDR3 region has 12 residues.

This chain connects TRBV7-9 to TRBJ2-1; 10 nucleotides agree with TRBD2. The V gene's germline CDR1 is SEHNR and CDR2 FQNEAQ (reference sequence). This CDR3 contains 15 residues. V shed 6 bases, J shed 5 bases, and the junction held 7 bases outside the gene matches. The CDR3 protein is CASSHSGRANNEQFF. CDR3 DNA sequence: TGTGCCAGCAGTCACAGCGGGAGGGCCAACAATGAGCAGTTCTTC. Full variable domain (outside the CDR3, taken from reference TRBV7-9 and TRBJ2-1): DTGVSQNPRHKITKRGQNVTFRCDPISEHNRLYWYRQTLGQGPEFLTYFQNEAQLEKSRLLSDRFSAERPKGSFSTLEIQRTEQGDSAMYLCASSHSGRANNEQFFGPGTRLTVL.